Each of the 15 T cell receptor beta chains below was sequenced from the same sample in a study of blood T cell repertoires in COVID-19. The assay was immunoSEQ multiplex PCR, and TCRdb's table has in-frame clones only and misses some. This table has some 200,000 clones, approximately 81% appearing once. Source material: peripheral blood. The receptor source for this set is a woman older than 75 with acute or convalescent COVID-19.

This chain links TRBV7-2 with TRBJ2-2; 8 bases line up with TRBD2. The CDR3 spans 16 residues. CDR1 SGHTA and CDR2 FQGNSA come from the germline V gene. V was pared by 5 bases and J by 4 bases, with 9 bases of the junction left unmatched. The CDR3 here is CASSATSGGSTGELFF. The CDR3 DNA follows: TGTGCCAGCAGCGCAACGTCGGGGGGGAGCACCGGGGAGCTGTTTTTT.

At least ten counts were recorded for this clone. CDR3 DNA: TGCGCCAGCAGCAAAGGGGGACCGGGACAGGGTAGGACCCAGTACTTC. Its translation is CASSKGGPGQGRTQYF. The rearrangement links TRBV4-3 to TRBJ2-5; 9 bases map to TRBD1. The V segment lost 5 bases and the J segment 7 bases; nucleotides outside the gene matches: 14. The CDR3 runs to 16 residues. The V gene's germline CDR1 is LGHNA and CDR2 YSLEER.

The chain combines TRBV6-6 with TRBJ1-1; D gene unclear. V was trimmed by 2 bases and J by 4 bases, leaving 11 bases between them. CDR1 MNHNY and CDR2 SVGAGI come from the germline V gene (reference sequence). The CDR3 sequence is 14 residues long. For the CDR3, the DNA is TGTGCCAGCAGTTACGCGGAGGCAGGCACTGAAGCTTTCTTT. Translation: CASSYAEAGTEAFF.

A note on this clone: The junction shows a germline mismatch at one end, possibly a read error. This chain connects TRBV14 to TRBJ2-7, with a possible D match to TRBD2 (6 bases). The germline V gene has CDR1 SGHDN and CDR2 FVKESK. The CDR3 consists of 13 residues. The CDR3 bases are TGTGCCAGCAGCCAGGCGGGGCGCGCACCGCTGAACTTC. Its translation is CASSQAGRAPLNF.

The sample holds a few counts of this clone. The V gene is TRBV30, the J gene TRBJ2-5, with no clear D. Germline CDR1 is GTSNPN and CDR2 is SVGIG (reference sequence). The CDR3 has 13 residues. Trimming stripped 0 bases from V and 4 bases from J, with 9 bases between. Written as DNA, the CDR3 is TGTGCCTGGAGTGTCTCAGGTCTAGAGACCCAGTACTTC. Protein: CAWSVSGLETQYF.

In its sample, this clone was seen a few times. The chain links TRBV21-1 to TRBJ1-5; the table's D call, TRBD1, has no DNA check behind it. TRBV21-1 counts as a pseudogene. The CDR3 is made up of 21 amino acids. The CDR3 DNA reads TGTGCCAGCAGCAAAGAGTCCGGACAGGGGGCGCTCCTGGTTGGGAATCAGCCCCAGCATTTT. It is translated as CASSKESGQGALLVGNQPQHF.

This chain links TRBV10-1 with TRBJ2-1; no reliable D call. This CDR3 spans 13 amino acids. V lost 8 bases and J lost 6, with 14 bases in between. Germline lookup yields CDR1 WNHNN and CDR2 SYGVQD (reference sequence). CDR3 sequence (DNA): TGCGCCAGCGGCGCCAGGAATACCAATGAGCAGTTCTTC. It translates to CASGARNTNEQFF.

This clone showed up just once. This chain joins TRBV10-1 and TRBJ1-1, with 7 bases fitting TRBD1. The J segment lost 0 bases and the V segment lost 4 bases, leaving 5 bases of the junction unmatched. The length of the CDR3 is 15 residues. The V gene's germline CDR1 is WNHNN and CDR2 SYGVQD (reference sequence). DNA of the CDR3: TGCGCCAGCAGTGCTCGACAGGGATTGAACACTGAAGCTTTCTTT. This sequence encodes CASSARQGLNTEAFF.

The chain uses TRBV7-2 and TRBJ2-4, with unresolved D. Trimming shortened V by 1 base and J by 12 bases, and 16 bases separated the two germline ends. The V gene's germline CDR1 is SGHTA and CDR2 FQGNSA. The CDR3 sequence is 14 residues long. Here the CDR3 reads CASSLDERFFGQYF. CDR3 coding DNA: TGTGCCAGCAGCTTAGATGAGCGATTTTTCGGTCAGTACTTC.

J is TRBJ2-3 and V is TRBV5-4; D might be TRBD2 (5 bases). The CDR3 is 14 amino acids. Germline V CDR1 and CDR2: SGHNT, YYREEE (reference sequence). Trimming removed 7 bases at V and 0 bases at J, with 12 bases between. CDR3 nucleotide sequence: TGTGCCAGCTCGACTACGTATAGCACAGATACGCAGTATTTT. The encoded protein is CASSTTYSTDTQYF.

The gene calls are TRBV5-4 and TRBJ2-5; TRBD1 agrees at 11 bases. With 5 bases clipped from V and 5 bases from J, the junction kept 5 bases outside the gene matches. From germline, CDR1 is SGHNT and CDR2 YYREEE (reference sequence). The CDR3 runs to 14 residues. CDR3 DNA sequence: TGTGCCAGCAGAGGGACAGGGGGTCGGGAGACCCAGTACTTC. It is translated as CASRGTGGRETQYF.

This chain connects TRBV7-2 to TRBJ1-4; 8 nucleotides match TRBD1. V gave up 5 bases and J gave up 4 bases; unmatched junction bases: 6. The CDR3 is made up of 15 amino acids. Germline V gives CDR1 SGHTA, CDR2 FQGNSA. The CDR3 DNA sequence: TGTGCCAGCAGCCTTGGACAGGGTGGTAATGAAAAACTGTTTTTT. Protein product: CASSLGQGGNEKLFF.

This sequence joins TRBV5-1 and TRBJ2-2, with 11 nucleotides matching TRBD2. Trimming cost V 0 bases and J 3 bases; bases outside gene matches: 4. Looked up from germline, CDR1 is SGHRS and CDR2 is YFSETQ. The CDR3 has 17 residues. CDR3 sequence reads: CASSLGLAGGDTGELFF. CDR3 sequence (DNA): TGCGCCAGCAGCTTGGGTCTAGCGGGGGGCGACACCGGGGAGCTGTTTTTT.

The CDR3 spells CASSPQTGEAEAFF. The DNA for the CDR3 is TGTGCCAGCAGCCCTCAAACAGGGGAAGCTGAAGCTTTCTTT. This chain connects TRBV9 to TRBJ1-1, with 7 bases identical to TRBD1. The V segment lost 4 bases and the J segment 6 bases; nucleotides outside the gene matches: 9. The CDR3 consists of 14 residues. CDR1 and CDR2 (germline): SGDLS, YYNGEE.

This chain uses TRBV18 with TRBJ2-3; the match to TRBD2 covers 8 bases. Germline values: CDR1 KGHSH, CDR2 LQKENI. This CDR3 contains 15 residues. The trim removed 3 bases at V and 1 base at J, leaving 3 bases unmatched. In DNA form, the CDR3 reads TGTGCCAGCTCACCGCCAGCGGGAGGCACAGATACGCAGTATTTT. This gives the protein CASSPPAGGTDTQYF.